A single sample gave rise to the 4 T cell receptor beta chains below, sequenced in a study of cytomegalovirus exposure and HLA in healthy donors. PCR employed 60 Vbeta and 13 Jbeta primers. Data came from immunoSEQ multiplex PCR; TCRdb stores just in-frame clones and leaves some out. The repertoire has approximately 150,000 clones, about three quarters of them found once; the top ten carry more than 9%. The material sequenced was PBMCs. These receptors came from a man aged 25-45 years in good health and CMV-seropositive.

The chain links TRBV5-1 to TRBJ2-3; maybe TRBD2 (6 bases). Germline CDR1 is SGHRS and CDR2 is YFSETQ. Trimming stripped 4 bases from V and 1 base from J, with 10 bases between. The CDR3 is made up of 14 amino acids. The CDR3 DNA reads as TGCGCCAGCAGCGATACGGGGGGCACAGATACGCAGTATTTT. Translating it yields CASSDTGGTDTQYF.

In this sample, this clone turned up once. The V call is TRBV11-3, the J call TRBJ2-7; possible D gene TRBD2, 5 bases. V was clipped by 6 bases and J by 2 bases, with 14 bases between them. The CDR3 loop spans 14 amino acids. From germline, CDR1 is SGHNT and CDR2 YENEEA. The chain's CDR3 is CASRRADGTYEQYF. The CDR3 DNA reads as TGTGCCAGCAGGCGAGCGGACGGGACCTACGAGCAGTACTTC.

V and J are TRBV7-6 and TRBJ2-1; 9 bases are shared with TRBD1. The trim removed 1 base at V and 9 bases at J, leaving 19 bases unmatched. Per the germline V gene, CDR1 is SGHVS and CDR2 is FNYEAQ. The CDR3 totals 19 residues. CDR3 loop: CASSLGTYRGLREMGEQFF. CDR3 sequence (DNA): TGTGCCAGCAGCTTAGGAACCTACAGGGGGCTCCGGGAGATGGGTGAGCAGTTCTTC.

This clone has a handful of counts. The CDR3 region has the DNA TGTGCCAGCAGCGTGGCACAGGGGAGTTTCGGGACCCAGTACTTC. Translation gives CASSVAQGSFGTQYF. The rearrangement links TRBV9 to TRBJ2-5; 7 bases map to TRBD1. Germline CDR1 is SGDLS and CDR2 is YYNGEE. V lost 2 bases to trimming and J lost 7 bases; unmatched junction nucleotides: 11. The CDR3 length is 15 residues.